One and the same sample provided the 22 T cell receptor beta chains below, sequenced in a study of T cells in Graves' hyperthyroidism and ophthalmopathy. Amplification targeted TCR beta CDR3 regions from RNA transcripts. HTBI primers were used for first-round RT-PCR of the TCR CDR3. MiXCR was run by TCRdb on the multiplex PCR reads, yielding one entry per CDR3 protein. This sample has hundreds of thousands of distinct CDR3 sequences, with 45% found just once. The sequencing sample was made of peripheral blood or thyroid tissue (not recorded which). These receptors all stem from an adult man with Graves' disease, either hyperthyroidism or ophthalmopathy (not recorded which).

To note about this clonotype: Sequence at one end of the junction differs from germline and may be a read error. The chain joins TRBV11-3 to TRBJ1-1; tentatively, D is TRBD1 (5 bases). The CDR3 has 13 residues. Germline V CDR1 and CDR2: SGHNT, YENEEA. Here the CDR3 reads CACSSTGNTEAFF. CDR3 nucleotide sequence: TGTGCCTGCAGCTCAACAGGGAACACTGAAGCTTTCTTT.

The V call is TRBV14, the J call TRBJ2-7; D possibly corresponds to TRBD2 (7 bases). The V and J ends lost 4 bases and 2 bases respectively, with 12 bases between them. The CDR3 extends over 14 amino acids. CDR1 is SGHDN and CDR2 is FVKESK in the germline V gene. The CDR3 DNA reads as TGTGCCAGCAGCCGGGGGGGCGAGGCCTACGAGCAGTACTTC. It encodes CASSRGGEAYEQYF.

This clonotype was seen a few times. CDR3 sequence: CAIGAFQGLSGETQYF. The CDR3 DNA follows: TGTGCCATCGGAGCGTTCCAGGGGTTAAGTGGAGAGACCCAGTACTTC. The rearrangement uses TRBV10-3 and TRBJ2-5; tentatively, D is TRBD1 (6 bases). The V gene's germline CDR1 is ENHRY and CDR2 SYGVKD. CDR3 length: 16 amino acids. V lost 8 bases and J lost 4, with 23 bases in between.

This clonotype was seen repeatedly, ten times or more. The CDR3 sequence is CAISGGSGGTYEQYF. The CDR3 DNA sequence: TGTGCCATCAGTGGGGGTAGCGGGGGGACCTACGAGCAGTACTTC. The chain couples TRBV10-3 to TRBJ2-7; 10 nucleotides align to TRBD2. Trimming at V came to 4 bases and at J to 2 bases, leaving 5 bases not matched to a gene. Germline CDR1 reads ENHRY; CDR2 reads SYGVKD. The CDR3 runs 15 residues.

J is TRBJ2-5 and V is TRBV24-1, with TRBD1 identical over 9 bases. Germline CDR1 reads KGHDR; CDR2 reads SFDVKD. The CDR3 runs to 17 residues. V lost 4 bases, J lost 1 base, and 9 bases stayed unmatched. CDR3 DNA sequence: TGTGCCACCAGTGAGGGGGTCCTGACAGGGGGCCAAGAGACCCAGTACTTC. Residues: CATSEGVLTGGQETQYF.

This chain links TRBV20-1 with TRBJ1-2; TRBD1 aligns across 12 bases. From germline, CDR1 is DFQATT and CDR2 SNEGSKA (reference sequence). V was clipped by 5 bases and J by 0 bases; unmatched bases: 7. This CDR3 is 16 amino acids long. CDR3 nucleotides: TGCAGTGCTCCACCGGGACAGGGGGCGGCTAACTATGGCTACACCTTC. Protein sequence: CSAPPGQGAANYGYTF.

The rearrangement uses TRBV25-1 and TRBJ1-5, with unresolved D. Germline V gene lookup returns CDR1 MGHDK and CDR2 SYGVNS. The CDR3 has 13 residues. Between the trimmed V and J ends, which lost 6 bases and 5 bases, there was a span of 11 bases. CDR3 nucleotides: TGTGCCAGCAGGCAGACAAAGGATCAGCCCCAGCATTTT. Its translation is CASRQTKDQPQHF.

This clonotype was observed at least ten times. This chain joins TRBV12-3 or TRBV12-4 and TRBJ1-2; D might be TRBD1 (5 bases). The CDR3 totals 14 residues. The germline V and J ends were trimmed by 6 bases and 1 base, with 12 bases remaining between them. The CDR3 sequence is CASRRMTDNYGYTF. Here the CDR3 DNA reads TGTGCCAGCAGGAGGATGACAGATAACTATGGCTACACCTTC.

This clonotype was seen repeatedly, ten times or more. The chain combines TRBV29-1 with TRBJ1-1; D is unresolved. Trimming took 4 bases from V and 1 from J, leaving 16 bases between them. The CDR3 has 15 amino acids. Germline loops: CDR1 SQVTM, CDR2 ANQGSEA. The CDR3 spells CSVGSLAGGNTEAFF. For the CDR3, the DNA is TGCAGCGTTGGGTCATTGGCAGGTGGGAACACTGAAGCTTTCTTT.

The chain couples TRBV3-1 to TRBJ2-2; D unresolved. The germline V and J ends were trimmed by 0 bases and 7 bases, with 6 bases remaining between them. This CDR3 contains 13 residues. Germline V CDR1 and CDR2: LGHDT, YNNKEL (reference sequence). CDR3 DNA sequence: TGTGCCAGCAGCCAAGAGGGTGACGGGGAGCTGTTTTTT. Translating gives CASSQEGDGELFF.

The table lists this clonotype with a few counts. The gene calls are TRBV9 and TRBJ2-7; 9 bases align to TRBD2. The CDR3 has 16 amino acids. The trim removed 0 bases at V and 6 bases at J, leaving 10 bases unmatched. CDR1 and CDR2 from the germline V gene are SGDLS and YYNGEE. CDR3 sequence reads: CASSVVAGALPLEQYF. The CDR3 DNA follows: TGTGCCAGCAGCGTAGTAGCGGGGGCCCTTCCCCTCGAGCAGTACTTC.

This chain joins TRBV7-9 and TRBJ2-5, with 7 nucleotides matching TRBD1. CDR3 length: 15 amino acids. The V segment lost 6 bases and the J segment 3 bases; nucleotides outside the gene matches: 10. CDR1 and CDR2 (germline): SEHNR, FQNEAQ (reference sequence). The CDR3 loop is CASRSPPTGEETQYF. The CDR3 nucleotides are TGTGCCAGCAGATCCCCGCCAACAGGGGAAGAGACCCAGTACTTC.

Worth noting for this clonotype: A much larger clone lies one base from this, so it may be a read error. The V call is TRBV2, the J call TRBJ2-5; TRBD2 is a possible D gene (6 bases). Germline CDR1 and CDR2: SNHLY and FYNNEI. The CDR3 length is 11 residues. Between the trimmed V and J ends, which lost 6 bases and 14 bases, there was a span of 16 bases. The CDR3 sequence: CASREGPFSYF. The CDR3 DNA reads as TGTGCCAGCAGGGAGGGCCCTTTTTCTTACTTC.

This clonotype has a handful of counts. The V gene is TRBV7-8, the J gene TRBJ1-2, with a possible D match to TRBD1 (6 bases). Trimming left V 5 bases short and J 4 bases short, with 14 bases between. Germline loops: CDR1 SGHVS, CDR2 FQNEAQ. CDR3 length equals 14 residues. This CDR3 is CASSLQGFGYGYTF. CDR3 coding DNA: TGTGCCAGCAGCCTACAGGGATTCGGCTATGGCTACACCTTC.

This chain links TRBV6-5 with TRBJ2-5, with 8 bases that match TRBD1. The CDR3 spans 16 residues. Germline V gives CDR1 MNHEY, CDR2 SVGAGI. J gave up 5 bases and V 6 bases, and 14 bases lay outside the gene matches. The CDR3 spells CASRLYLGQGRETQYF. DNA of the CDR3: TGTGCCAGCAGACTCTACCTCGGACAGGGACGGGAGACCCAGTACTTC.

The rearrangement uses TRBV19 and TRBJ1-5; a possible D gene is TRBD1 (6 bases). The CDR3 is 16 residues long. Trimming removed 6 bases from V and 0 bases from J, with 15 bases in between. Germline CDR1 and CDR2: LNHDA and SQIVND (reference sequence). CDR3 DNA: TGTGCCAGTAGGGTAACAGGGACAAATAGCAATCAGCCCCAGCATTTT. Protein product: CASRVTGTNSNQPQHF.

This chain joins TRBV7-3 and TRBJ1-1; D may be TRBD1 (5 bases). CDR3 length equals 14 residues. Germline CDR1 and CDR2: SGHTA and FQGTGA. Between the trimmed V and J ends, which lost 5 bases and 1 base, there was a span of 11 bases. CDR3 bases: TGTGCCAGCAGCCGAGGGGCTTCGAACACTGAAGCTTTCTTT. Its translation: CASSRGASNTEAFF.

This clonotype came up many times. The chain recombines TRBV25-1 with TRBJ2-5, with unresolved D. The CDR3 totals 13 residues. Trimming stripped 3 bases from V and 2 bases from J, with 7 bases between. Germline loops: CDR1 MGHDK, CDR2 SYGVNS. The CDR3 DNA follows: TGTGCCAGCAGTGACCCCGTACAAGAGACCCAGTACTTC. The encoded protein is CASSDPVQETQYF.

Concerning this clonotype: Possible read error: a much larger clone is one base away. The rearrangement uses TRBV7-2 and TRBJ1-4; no clear D gene. CDR1 is SGHTA, CDR2 FQGNSA, per germline. The CDR3 consists of 12 residues. This CDR3 reads CAGSSSREKLFF. As DNA, the CDR3 is TGTGCCGGCAGCTCCTCAAGGGAAAAACTGTTTTTT. The variable domain in full, completed from reference TRBV7-2 and TRBJ1-4, reads GAGVSQSPSNKVTEKGKDVELRCDPISGHTALYWYRQSLGQGLEFLIYFQGNSAPDKSGLPSDRFSAERTGGSVSTLTIQRTQQEDSAVYLCAGSSSREKLFFGSGTQLSVL.

This clonotype was recorded many times. The chain recombines TRBV9 with TRBJ1-5; the D gene is possibly TRBD1 (5 bases). The CDR3 extends over 13 amino acids. The germline CDR1 and CDR2 sequences are SGDLS and YYNGEE. Deletions cut 5 bases from V and 4 bases from J, with 10 bases between. The CDR3 loop reads CASSSRVNQPQHF. CDR3 nucleotide sequence: TGTGCCAGCAGTTCCAGGGTGAATCAGCCCCAGCATTTT.

V and J are TRBV29-1 and TRBJ2-7; 9 bases match TRBD1. CDR1 is SQVTM, CDR2 ANQGSEA, per germline. CDR3 length: 14 amino acids. In DNA form, the CDR3 reads TGCCACTCAGATCTTGGACAGGGGTGGAACGAGCAGTACTTC. It specifies CHSDLGQGWNEQYF.

About this clonotype: This may be a read error, as it is one base from a much larger clone. The chain uses TRBV29-1 and TRBJ2-7; D gene unclear. This CDR3 region has 12 residues. Germline assignment: CDR1 SQVTM and CDR2 ANQGSEA. The CDR3 sequence: CSVVKGVYGQYF. Here the CDR3 DNA reads TGCAGCGTTGTTAAGGGCGTCTACGGGCAGTACTTC.